The rows below give T cell receptor beta chains drawn from one sample of a study of cytomegalovirus exposure and HLA in healthy donors. TCRdb's table, derived via immunoSEQ multiplex PCR, lists solely in-frame clones and lacks some. The sample lists roughly 190,000 clones; roughly 86% were seen once. Sample: PBMCs. The source of these receptors is a woman aged 18 to 35 in good health and CMV-seronegative. Both conserved end residues are part of each CDR3. Fields, in order: clone size, V gene, D gene, J gene, CDR3 DNA, CDR3 protein. D genes are given only for firm matches. For some rows the clone size is stated as once, few or many, or as a class when expanded; others skip it.

clone size: NA; V gene: TRBV28; D gene: TRBD2; J gene: TRBJ2-1; CDR3 DNA: TGTGCCAGCAGTCCCGGACGACTAGCGGGGAACAATGAGCAGTTCTTC; CDR3 protein: CASSPGRLAGNNEQFF
clone size: NA; V gene: TRBV19; D gene: NA; J gene: TRBJ2-7; CDR3 DNA: TGTGCCAGTAGCAAGGGGACTCTCGGCCACGAGCAGTACTTC; CDR3 protein: CASSKGTLGHEQYF
clone size: few; V gene: TRBV4-3; D gene: TRBD1; J gene: TRBJ1-2; CDR3 DNA: TGCGCCAGCAGCCAAGTAGGCAGGGGGCATGGCTACACCTTC; CDR3 protein: CASSQVGRGHGYTF
clone size: NA; V gene: TRBV5-1; D gene: TRBD2; J gene: TRBJ2-5; CDR3 DNA: TGCGCCAGCAGCTTGGGACTAGCGGGAGATCACAAGACCCAGTACTTC; CDR3 protein: CASSLGLAGDHKTQYF
clone size: NA; V gene: TRBV4-1; D gene: NA; J gene: TRBJ1-5; CDR3 DNA: TGCGCCAGCAGCCCCAGTATAACCGGGCTAGGGGTTCAGCCCCAGCATTTT; CDR3 protein: CASSPSITGLGVQPQHF
clone size: NA; V gene: TRBV6-5; D gene: NA; J gene: TRBJ2-7; CDR3 DNA: TGTGCCAGCAGTTACTCCGGGACACGTACGACCTACGAGCAGTACTTC; CDR3 protein: CASSYSGTRTTYEQYF
clone size: NA; V gene: TRBV7-9; D gene: NA; J gene: TRBJ1-6; CDR3 DNA: TGTGCCAGCAGCTTAAGGGGCGACTATAATTCACCCCTCCACTTT; CDR3 protein: CASSLRGDYNSPLHF
clone size: NA; V gene: TRBV5-1; D gene: NA; J gene: TRBJ1-2; CDR3 DNA: TGCGCCAGCAGCTTGGCCCTCGGGGATGCTGGTAGCTACACCTTC; CDR3 protein: CASSLALGDAGSYTF
clone size: NA; V gene: TRBV7-9; D gene: NA; J gene: TRBJ1-5; CDR3 DNA: TGTGCCAGCAGCTTAGGGGACAACAATCAGCCCCAGCATTTT; CDR3 protein: CASSLGDNNQPQHF
clone size: once; V gene: TRBV6-1; D gene: TRBD1; J gene: TRBJ1-3; CDR3 DNA: TGTGCCAGCAGTGAAAAGACAGGGGATGGGGCGGGCACCATATATTTT; CDR3 protein: CASSEKTGDGAGTIYF
clone size: NA; V gene: TRBV14; D gene: TRBD2; J gene: TRBJ2-1; CDR3 DNA: TGTGCCAGCAGCCAGACTAGCGGCTCCTACAATGAGCAGTTCTTC; CDR3 protein: CASSQTSGSYNEQFF
clone size: NA; V gene: TRBV6-5; D gene: TRBD1; J gene: TRBJ2-3; CDR3 DNA: TGTGCCAGCAGTACAGGACAGGGAATAACAGATACGCAGTATTTT; CDR3 protein: CASSTGQGITDTQYF
clone size: NA; V gene: TRBV6-5; D gene: NA; J gene: TRBJ2-7; CDR3 DNA: TGTGCCAGCAGCCCCGAGGTATCAGTGTACGAGCAGTACTTC; CDR3 protein: CASSPEVSVYEQYF
clone size: NA; V gene: TRBV7-8; D gene: NA; J gene: TRBJ1-4; CDR3 DNA: TGTGCCAGCACCGAACTGGGGCGGGAAAAACTGTTTTTT; CDR3 protein: CASTELGREKLFF
clone size: NA; V gene: TRBV30; D gene: TRBD1; J gene: TRBJ1-5; CDR3 DNA: TGTGCCTGGAGTGTGGCAGGGGGCCTATTAGGCAATCAGCCCCAGCATTTT; CDR3 protein: CAWSVAGGLLGNQPQHF
clone size: NA; V gene: TRBV5-1; D gene: TRBD2; J gene: TRBJ2-2; CDR3 DNA: TGCGCCAGCAGCTTGGCCGGGGGAGGGCCGGCCGGGGAGCTGTTTTTT; CDR3 protein: CASSLAGGGPAGELFF
clone size: NA; V gene: TRBV7-2; D gene: TRBD2; J gene: TRBJ2-5; CDR3 DNA: TGTGCCAGCAGCCATGGCCCCCGGGCGGGAGGAGAGACCCAGTACTTC; CDR3 protein: CASSHGPRAGGETQYF
clone size: NA; V gene: TRBV14; D gene: NA; J gene: TRBJ2-1; CDR3 DNA: TGTGCCAGCAGCCAAGATGCGACTACCCAGTACAATGAGCAGTTCTTC; CDR3 protein: CASSQDATTQYNEQFF
clone size: NA; V gene: TRBV5-1; D gene: TRBD2; J gene: TRBJ2-1; CDR3 DNA: TGCGCCAGCAGCTTGTTGGGAGGGGAGTTTACAATTGAGCAGTTCTTC; CDR3 protein: CASSLLGGEFTIEQFF
clone size: NA; V gene: TRBV7-6; D gene: TRBD2; J gene: TRBJ2-3; CDR3 DNA: TGTGCCAGCAGTCTAGGGGCTAGCGGGGGGCGAGATACGCAGTATTTT; CDR3 protein: CASSLGASGGRDTQYF
clone size: few; V gene: TRBV27; D gene: NA; J gene: TRBJ1-1; CDR3 DNA: TGTGCCAGCAGTTCCCTTGGAGAGGCCACTGAAGCTTTCTTT; CDR3 protein: CASSSLGEATEAFF
clone size: NA; V gene: TRBV9; D gene: TRBD2; J gene: TRBJ2-1; CDR3 DNA: TGTGCCAGCAGCCCTCGGACTAGCGGAGACTTGGATGAGCAGTTCTTC; CDR3 protein: CASSPRTSGDLDEQFF
clone size: few; V gene: TRBV12-5; D gene: NA; J gene: TRBJ1-1; CDR3 DNA: TGTGCTAGTGGTTTGGAGGAGGGTACTGAAGCTTTCTTT; CDR3 protein: CASGLEEGTEAFF
clone size: NA; V gene: TRBV30; D gene: NA; J gene: TRBJ1-6; CDR3 DNA: TGTGCCTGGAGGTTGGGCTCACCCCTCCACTTT; CDR3 protein: CAWRLGSPLHF
clone size: few; V gene: TRBV5-1; D gene: NA; J gene: TRBJ1-1; CDR3 DNA: TGCGCCAGCAGTTTGGGGAGGGGCGTGAACACTGAAGCTTTCTTT; CDR3 protein: CASSLGRGVNTEAFF
clone size: NA; V gene: TRBV28; D gene: TRBD2; J gene: TRBJ2-1; CDR3 DNA: TGTGCCAGCAGTCGGGGACTAGCGTGGCCCTACAATGAGCAGTTCTTC; CDR3 protein: CASSRGLAWPYNEQFF
clone size: NA; V gene: TRBV11-2; D gene: TRBD2; J gene: TRBJ2-5; CDR3 DNA: TGTGCCAGCAGCTTAGTTGGGACTAGCGGCCAAGAGACCCAGTACTTC; CDR3 protein: CASSLVGTSGQETQYF
clone size: few; V gene: TRBV6-4; D gene: NA; J gene: TRBJ2-2; CDR3 DNA: TGTGCCAGCAGTGACTCGGAAGGGGGGGACACCGGGGAGCTGTTTTTT; CDR3 protein: CASSDSEGGDTGELFF
clone size: NA; V gene: TRBV6-6; D gene: TRBD1; J gene: TRBJ2-3; CDR3 DNA: TGTGCCAGCAGCCCATCGACAGGGGCGGTCACAGATACGCAGTATTTT; CDR3 protein: CASSPSTGAVTDTQYF
clone size: NA; V gene: TRBV6-5; D gene: TRBD2; J gene: TRBJ2-3; CDR3 DNA: TGTGCCAGCAGACCGGACCTCGGACTAGCGGGGACGCAGTATTTT; CDR3 protein: CASRPDLGLAGTQYF
clone size: few; V gene: TRBV10-1; D gene: TRBD1; J gene: TRBJ2-5; CDR3 DNA: TGCGCCAGCAGTGATGCCCCGGGGGACAGGGGCGGAGAGACCCAGTACTTC; CDR3 protein: CASSDAPGDRGGETQYF
clone size: NA; V gene: TRBV30; D gene: TRBD1; J gene: TRBJ1-2; CDR3 DNA: TGTGCCTGGAGCCGGACAGGGGCTTGGGGCTACACCTTC; CDR3 protein: CAWSRTGAWGYTF
clone size: NA; V gene: TRBV5-1; D gene: TRBD2; J gene: TRBJ2-3; CDR3 DNA: TGCGCCAGCAGCGATCTAGCGGGCACAGATACGCAGTATTTT; CDR3 protein: CASSDLAGTDTQYF
clone size: few; V gene: TRBV4-1; D gene: NA; J gene: TRBJ2-5; CDR3 DNA: TGCGCCAGCAGCTTACAGAGACAAGAGACCCAGTACTTC; CDR3 protein: CASSLQRQETQYF
clone size: NA; V gene: TRBV7-2; D gene: NA; J gene: TRBJ1-2; CDR3 DNA: TGTGCCAGCAGCTCAGCCGGGGTCCCCTATGGCTACACCTTC; CDR3 protein: CASSSAGVPYGYTF